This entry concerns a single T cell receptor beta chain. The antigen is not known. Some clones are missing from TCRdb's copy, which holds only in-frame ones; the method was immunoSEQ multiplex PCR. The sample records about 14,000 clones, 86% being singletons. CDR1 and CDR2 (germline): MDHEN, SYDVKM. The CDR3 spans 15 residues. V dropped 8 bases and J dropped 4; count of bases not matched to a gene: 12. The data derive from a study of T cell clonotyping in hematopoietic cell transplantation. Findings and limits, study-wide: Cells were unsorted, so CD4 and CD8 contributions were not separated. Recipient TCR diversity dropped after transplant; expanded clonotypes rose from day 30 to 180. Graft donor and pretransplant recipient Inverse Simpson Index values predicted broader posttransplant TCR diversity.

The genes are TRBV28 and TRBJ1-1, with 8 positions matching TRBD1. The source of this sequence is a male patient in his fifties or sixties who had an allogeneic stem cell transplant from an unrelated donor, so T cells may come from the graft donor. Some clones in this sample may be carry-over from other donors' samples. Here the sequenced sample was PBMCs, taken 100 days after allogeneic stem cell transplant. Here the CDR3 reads CASSPSQGASTEAFF. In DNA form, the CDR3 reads TGTGCCAGCTCTCCTTCTCAGGGGGCAAGCACTGAAGCTTTCTTT.